The 25 T cell receptor beta chains listed next were all sequenced from one sample in a study of response to subunit inactivated influenza vaccine. MiXCR was run by TCRdb on the RT-PCR reads, yielding one entry per CDR3 protein. The data show some 200,000 distinct CDR3 sequences, approximately 12% seen once. The data were also submitted as part of a second study, on T cells expressing NK-cell markers. According to that study: Scientists made TCR beta cDNA using 5'RACE template switching with UMIs.

Sequenced here: CD8+ T cells sorted from PBMCs, sampled about 12 days after vaccination. All receptors derive from a man aged 50 to 60 who received an inactivated influenza vaccine.

The gene calls are TRBV6-5 and TRBJ1-1; tentative D call: TRBD1 (6 bases). CDR3 length: 15 residues. Per germline, CDR1 MNHEY and CDR2 SVGAGI. The V end was cut by 5 bases, the J end by 1 base, with 14 bases between. The CDR3 reads CASSNYRVENTEAFF. The CDR3 nucleotides read TGTGCCAGCAGTAACTACAGGGTGGAGAACACTGAAGCTTTCTTT.

J is TRBJ1-1 and V is TRBV29-1; weak D call: TRBD1 (6 bases). Germline lookup yields CDR1 SQVTM and CDR2 ANQGSEA. The CDR3 consists of 12 residues. Deletions cut 0 bases from V and 6 bases from J, with 8 bases between. The CDR3 coding sequence is TGCAGCGTTGAAGACAGGGGCCCTGAAGCTTTCTTT. Translated: CSVEDRGPEAFF.

This clonotype was recorded at least ten times. CDR3 in DNA: TGTGCCAGCAGTTACTCGACGGCCACCTACAATGAGCAGTTCTTC. It encodes CASSYSTATYNEQFF. The rearrangement joins TRBV6-5 to TRBJ2-1, with unresolved D. The V gene's germline CDR1 is MNHEY and CDR2 SVGAGI. Trimming removed 0 bases at V and 2 bases at J, with 8 bases between. The CDR3 runs 15 residues.

This clonotype occurred a few times. This sequence joins TRBV10-3 and TRBJ2-1; the D gene is possibly TRBD1 (6 bases). V lost 4 bases to trimming and J lost 9 bases, with 16 bases between them. This CDR3 is built from 14 residues. Looked up from germline, CDR1 is ENHRY and CDR2 is SYGVKD. The CDR3 DNA is TGTGCCATCAGTGTGAAGGGGGAATTTCTTGAGCAGTTCTTC. Translation gives CAISVKGEFLEQFF.

This clonotype occurred a few times. DNA for the CDR3: TGTGCCAGCAGGCCCGACCACGGGGTCCGGGAGACCCAGTACTTC. This translates into CASRPDHGVRETQYF. The chain is built from TRBV6-1 and TRBJ2-5; possible D gene TRBD2, 5 bases. Per the germline V gene, CDR1 is MNHNS and CDR2 is SASEGT. The CDR3 totals 15 residues. V was pared by 6 bases and J by 5 bases, with 19 bases between.

The table lists this clonotype with many counts. This chain connects TRBV7-2 to TRBJ1-5; weak D call: TRBD1 (5 bases). The CDR3 contains 14 residues. Trimming cost V 6 bases and J 4 bases, with 13 bases left between them. Germline V gene data show CDR1 as SGHTA and CDR2 as FQGNSA. In DNA form, the CDR3 reads TGTGCCAGCAGGAACACAGGAGAAAATCAGCCCCAGCATTTT. Residues: CASRNTGENQPQHF. Together with reference TRBV7-2 and TRBJ1-5, the CDR3 gives the full variable domain: GAGVSQSPSNKVTEKGKDVELRCDPISGHTALYWYRQSLGQGLEFLIYFQGNSAPDKSGLPSDRFSAERTGGSVSTLTIQRTQQEDSAVYLCASRNTGENQPQHFGDGTRLSIL.

The V gene is TRBV7-8, the J gene TRBJ2-3; D might be TRBD2 (7 bases). V was trimmed by 5 bases and J by 2 bases, leaving 23 bases between them. Germline values: CDR1 SGHVS, CDR2 FQNEAQ. CDR3 size: 18 residues. The CDR3 bases are TGTGCCAGCAGCCATGGGGGGGGGGGGCCCCTTTACACAGATACGCAGTATTTT. This gives the protein CASSHGGGGPLYTDTQYF. The whole variable domain, remainder taken from reference TRBV7-8 and TRBJ2-3, is GAGVSQSPRYKVAKRGQDVALRCDPISGHVSLFWYQQALGQGPEFLTYFQNEAQLDKSGLPSDRFFAERPEGSVSTLKIQRTQQEDSAVYLCASSHGGGGPLYTDTQYFGPGTRLTVL.

There are a few counts of this clonotype. The chain has TRBV12-3 or TRBV12-4 and TRBJ1-2, with D uncertain. This CDR3 is 11 amino acids long. V lost 11 bases, J lost 10 bases, and 17 bases lay in between. In DNA, the CDR3 is TGTGCCTTTCTCCTCCGGGGAGACTACACCTTC. Translated, it gives CAFLLRGDYTF.

This clonotype was counted ten times or more. The rearrangement joins TRBV7-9 to TRBJ2-2; no firm D call. This CDR3 has 13 residues. The V and J ends lost 5 bases and 3 bases respectively, with 7 bases between them. CDR1 and CDR2 (germline): SEHNR, FQNEAQ (reference sequence). This CDR3 is CASSLGHTGELFF. CDR3 nucleotides: TGTGCCAGCAGCCTCGGGCACACCGGGGAGCTGTTTTTT.

This clonotype was detected ten times or more. The genes are TRBV12-3 or TRBV12-4 and TRBJ2-2; D unclear. The V end was cut by 1 base, the J end by 4 bases, with 7 bases between. The length of the CDR3 is 14 residues. The CDR3 DNA follows: TGTGCCAGCAGTTTAGGGACCCGCACCGGGGAGCTGTTTTTT. This translates into CASSLGTRTGELFF.

This clonotype was counted a few times. The chain couples TRBV25-1 to TRBJ2-5, with TRBD2 matching 13 bases. The CDR3 consists of 16 residues. Germline V gene lookup returns CDR1 MGHDK and CDR2 SYGVNS. The V gene end was trimmed by 6 bases and the J gene end by 1 base; junction bases not matched to a gene: 5. CDR3 sequence (DNA): TGTGCCAGCAGAGGGACTAGCGGGGTACCCCAAGAGACCCAGTACTTC. Protein product: CASRGTSGVPQETQYF.

The chain links TRBV10-3 to TRBJ2-5, with 9 bases lining up with TRBD2. The CDR3 covers 21 residues. J gave up 5 bases and V 2 bases, and 24 bases lay outside the gene matches. Germline V gene sequence: CDR1 ENHRY, CDR2 SYGVKD. The CDR3 nucleotides are TGTGCCATCAGTGAGCCGTCTGTGGGCCCATGGCGCCTAGCGGGGTTGGAGACCCAGTACTTC. Amino acids: CAISEPSVGPWRLAGLETQYF.

The table lists this clonotype with a few counts. A junction end diverges from the germline sequence, so it may reflect a read error. V usage is TRBV14 and J usage is TRBJ2-7; 14 bases line up with TRBD2. CDR1 SGHDN and CDR2 FVKESK come from the germline V gene. The CDR3 runs to 16 residues. The CDR3 spells CASSQGEGLAGGSIFF. CDR3 nucleotide sequence: TGTGCCAGCAGCCAAGGGGAAGGACTAGCGGGAGGCTCAATTTTCTTC. The complete variable domain, with remaining parts taken from reference TRBV14 and TRBJ2-7, reads EAGVTQFPSHSVIEKGQTVTLRCDPISGHDNLYWYRRVMGKEIKFLLHFVKESKQDESGMPNNRFLAERTGGTYSTLKVQPAELEDSGVYFCASSQGEGLAGGSIFFGPGTRLTVT.

The table lists this clonotype with a few counts. This rearrangement joins TRBV5-4 to TRBJ2-3; 8 nucleotides match TRBD2. CDR1 is SGHNT and CDR2 is YYREEE in the germline V gene (reference sequence). The CDR3 length is 17 residues. Trimming cost V 0 bases and J 1 base; bases outside gene matches: 7. CDR3 residues: CASSLVGTGGRTDTQYF. For the CDR3, the DNA is TGTGCCAGCAGCTTGGTGGGGACGGGGGGGCGCACAGATACGCAGTATTTT.

The chain uses TRBV2 and TRBJ2-3; D unclear. Germline CDR1 is SNHLY and CDR2 is FYNNEI. Trimming cost V 0 bases and J 3 bases, with 4 bases left between them. The CDR3 is 13 residues long. This CDR3 is CASSEAETDTQYF. The CDR3, as DNA: TGTGCCAGCAGTGAAGCGGAGACAGATACGCAGTATTTT. Variable domain in full (rest from reference TRBV2 and TRBJ2-3): EPEVTQTPSHQVTQMGQEVILRCVPISNHLYFYWYRQILGQKVEFLVSFYNNEISEKSEIFDDQFSVERPDGSNFTLKIRSTKLEDSAMYFCASSEAETDTQYFGPGTRLTVL.

This clonotype showed up just a few times. The chain couples TRBV20-1 to TRBJ1-2, with a weak D call TRBD1 (6 bases). V was clipped by 1 base and J by 3 bases, with 9 bases between them. This CDR3 is built from 13 residues. Per germline, CDR1 DFQATT and CDR2 SNEGSKA (reference sequence). CDR3 sequence (DNA): TGCAGTGCTAGAGGAAGGGGGGACTATGGCTACACCTTC. It specifies CSARGRGDYGYTF.

The chain employs TRBV24-1 and TRBJ2-1; a weak D match, TRBD2 (6 bases). CDR3 length: 17 amino acids. V shed 3 bases and J shed 3 bases, with 17 bases lying between them. Germline V CDR1 and CDR2: KGHDR, SFDVKD. CDR3 sequence reads: CATSDTNGRGGYNEQFF. CDR3 DNA: TGTGCCACCAGTGATACCAACGGGCGGGGTGGCTACAATGAGCAGTTCTTC.

The table lists this clonotype with a few counts. This chain uses TRBV10-3 with TRBJ2-3, with D unresolved. V was trimmed by 3 bases and J by 6 bases, leaving 10 bases between them. The germline V gene has CDR1 ENHRY and CDR2 SYGVKD. The length of the CDR3 is 13 residues. CDR3 in amino acids: CAISDLLRDTQYF. CDR3 DNA: TGTGCCATCAGTGACCTCCTCCGGGATACGCAGTATTTT.

The chain is built from TRBV12-3 or TRBV12-4 and TRBJ2-7; TRBD1 agrees at 10 bases. J lost 3 bases, V lost 3 bases, and 2 bases had no gene match. The CDR3 runs to 14 residues. CDR3 protein: CASSLRDRGYEQYF. CDR3 coding DNA: TGTGCCAGCAGTTTGAGGGACAGGGGCTACGAGCAGTACTTC.

A few counts support this clonotype. This chain connects TRBV10-3 to TRBJ2-7; TRBD2 matches 7 bases. With 3 bases clipped from V and 4 bases from J, the junction kept 9 bases outside the gene matches. Germline V gives CDR1 ENHRY, CDR2 SYGVKD. CDR3 length: 15 amino acids. This CDR3 is CAISDGLETIYEQYF. CDR3 in DNA: TGTGCCATCAGTGACGGACTAGAAACGATATACGAGCAGTACTTC.

Details on this clonotype: The junction departs from germline at one end; a sequencing error may be responsible. The gene calls are TRBV6-2 or TRBV6-3 and TRBJ1-1; D is unresolved. Germline V gene data show CDR1 as MNHEY and CDR2 as SVGEGT. The CDR3 length is 14 residues. CDR3 nucleotide sequence: TGTGCCAGCAGCCCACTCCGGGCGAACGCTGAAGCTTTCTTT. Encoded protein: CASSPLRANAEAFF.

This clonotype has only a few counts. The V call is TRBV6-5, the J call TRBJ2-7, with TRBD1 identical over 7 bases. Germline CDR1 is MNHEY and CDR2 is SVGAGI. The CDR3 runs 15 residues. After removal of 2 bases from V and 5 bases from J, the junction contained 9 bases not matched to a gene. For the CDR3, the DNA is TGTGCCAGCAGTTACACCCGACAGGGTGGCGACGAGCAGTACTTC. It codes for CASSYTRQGGDEQYF.

CDR3 amino acids: CASSQDLVGGGELFF. In nucleotides, the CDR3 is TGCGCCAGCAGCCAAGATCTAGTCGGGGGCGGGGAGCTGTTTTTT. The chain has TRBV4-3 and TRBJ2-2, with a tentative D call TRBD2 (6 bases). The germline CDR1 and CDR2 sequences are LGHNA and YSLEER. The V gene lost 0 bases and the J gene lost 7 bases, with 12 bases spanning the gap. The CDR3 sequence is 15 residues long.

This clonotype occurred many times. V and J are TRBV9 and TRBJ2-1; D may match TRBD1 or TRBD2 (6 bases each). Germline loops: CDR1 SGDLS, CDR2 YYNGEE. Trimming removed 0 bases from V and 0 bases from J, with 10 bases in between. The CDR3 runs 16 residues. Written as DNA, the CDR3 is TGTGCCAGCAGCGTAGGGGGGGCTAGCTCCTACAATGAGCAGTTCTTC. Amino acids: CASSVGGASSYNEQFF.

The rearrangement uses TRBV4-2 and TRBJ2-1; tentative D call: TRBD2 (5 bases). Per the germline V gene, CDR1 is LGHNA and CDR2 is YNFKEQ. Trimming stripped 0 bases from V and 4 bases from J, with 13 bases between. There are 16 residues in the CDR3. Here the CDR3 DNA reads TGTGCCAGCAGCCAAGACTCGCCGACGGGATACAATGAGCAGTTCTTC. This translates into CASSQDSPTGYNEQFF.